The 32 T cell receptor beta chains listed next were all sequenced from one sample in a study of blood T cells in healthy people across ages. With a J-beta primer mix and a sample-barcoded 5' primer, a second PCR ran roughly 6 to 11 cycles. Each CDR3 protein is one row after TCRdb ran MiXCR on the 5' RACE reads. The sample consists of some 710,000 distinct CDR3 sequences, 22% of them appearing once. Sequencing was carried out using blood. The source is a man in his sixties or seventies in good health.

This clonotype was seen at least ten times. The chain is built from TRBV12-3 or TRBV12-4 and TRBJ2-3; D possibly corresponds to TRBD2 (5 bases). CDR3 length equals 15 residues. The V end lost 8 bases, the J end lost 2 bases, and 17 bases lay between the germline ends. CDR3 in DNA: TGTGCCAGCGTTTTAGCCGGGGTTAACACAGATACGCAGTATTTT. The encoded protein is CASVLAGVNTDTQYF.

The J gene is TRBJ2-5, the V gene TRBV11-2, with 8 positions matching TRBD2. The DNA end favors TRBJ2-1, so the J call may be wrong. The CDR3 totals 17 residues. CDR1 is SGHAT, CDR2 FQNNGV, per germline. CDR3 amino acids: CASSLRAGLGSGVEQFF. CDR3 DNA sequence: TGTGCCAGCAGCTTACGGGCAGGGCTTGGTAGCGGGGTTGAGCAGTTCTTC.

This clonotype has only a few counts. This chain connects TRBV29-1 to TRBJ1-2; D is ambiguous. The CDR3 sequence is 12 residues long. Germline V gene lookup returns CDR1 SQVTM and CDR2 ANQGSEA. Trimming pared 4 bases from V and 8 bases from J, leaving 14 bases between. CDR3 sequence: CSVASFEGGYTF. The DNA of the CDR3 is TGCAGCGTTGCCTCTTTCGAGGGAGGCTACACCTTC. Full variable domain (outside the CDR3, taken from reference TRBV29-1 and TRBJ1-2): SAVISQKPSRDICQRGTSLTIQCQVDSQVTMMFWYRQQPGQSLTLIATANQGSEATYESGFVIDKFPISRPNLTFSTLTVSNMSPEDSSIYLCSVASFEGGYTFGSGTRLTVV.

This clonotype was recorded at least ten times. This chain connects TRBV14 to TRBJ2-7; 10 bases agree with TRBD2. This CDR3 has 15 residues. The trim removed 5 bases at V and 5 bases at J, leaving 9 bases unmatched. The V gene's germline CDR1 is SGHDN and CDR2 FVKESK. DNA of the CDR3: TGTGCCAGCAGCAACGGACTAGCGGATAGTGACGAGCAGTACGTC. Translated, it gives CASSNGLADSDEQYV.

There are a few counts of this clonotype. The CDR3 region has the DNA TGTGCCAGCAGGACTACAGGGTCCTACAATGAGCAGTTCTTC. It is translated as CASRTTGSYNEQFF. V usage is TRBV28 and J usage is TRBJ2-1, with D perhaps matching TRBD1 (6 bases). The CDR3 runs to 14 residues. Germline loops: CDR1 MDHEN, CDR2 SYDVKM. Trimming removed 6 bases from V and 1 base from J, with 10 bases in between. The complete variable domain, with remaining parts taken from reference TRBV28 and TRBJ2-1, reads DVKVTQSSRYLVKRTGEKVFLECVQDMDHENMFWYRQDPGLGLRLIYFSYDVKMKEKGDIPEGYSVSREKKERFSLILESASTNQTSMYLCASRTTGSYNEQFFGPGTRLTVL.

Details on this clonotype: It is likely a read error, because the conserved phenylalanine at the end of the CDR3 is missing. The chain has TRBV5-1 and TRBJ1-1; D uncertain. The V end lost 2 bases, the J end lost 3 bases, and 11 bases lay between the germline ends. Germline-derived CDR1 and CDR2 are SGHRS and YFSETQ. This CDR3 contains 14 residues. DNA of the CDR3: TGCGCCAGCAGCTTAAGTGCCCGGCACACTGAAGCTTTCATT. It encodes CASSLSARHTEAFI.

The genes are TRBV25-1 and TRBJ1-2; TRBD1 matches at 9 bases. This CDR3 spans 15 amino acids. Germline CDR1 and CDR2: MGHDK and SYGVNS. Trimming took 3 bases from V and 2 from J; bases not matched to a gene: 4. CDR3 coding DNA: TGTGCCAGCAGTGAGAACAGGGGGCTGAACTATGGCTACACCTTC. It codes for CASSENRGLNYGYTF.

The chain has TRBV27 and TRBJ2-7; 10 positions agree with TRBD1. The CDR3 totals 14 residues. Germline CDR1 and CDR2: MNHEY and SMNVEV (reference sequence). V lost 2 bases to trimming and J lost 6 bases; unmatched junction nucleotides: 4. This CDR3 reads CASSLGQGVSEQYV. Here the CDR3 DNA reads TGTGCCAGCAGTTTAGGACAGGGGGTGTCCGAGCAGTACGTC.

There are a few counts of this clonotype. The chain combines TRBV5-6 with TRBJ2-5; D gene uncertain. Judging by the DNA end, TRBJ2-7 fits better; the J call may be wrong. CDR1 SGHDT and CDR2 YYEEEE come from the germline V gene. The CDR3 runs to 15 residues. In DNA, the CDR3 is TGTGCCAGCAGCTTGTATTCCGACCGTTCCTACGAGCAGTACTTC. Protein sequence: CASSLYSDRSYEQYF.

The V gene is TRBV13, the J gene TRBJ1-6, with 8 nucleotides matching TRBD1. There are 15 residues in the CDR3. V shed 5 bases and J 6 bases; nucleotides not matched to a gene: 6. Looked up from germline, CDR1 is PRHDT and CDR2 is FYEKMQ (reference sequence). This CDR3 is CASSLDRGSNSPLHF. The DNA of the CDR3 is TGTGCCAGCAGCCTAGACAGGGGTAGTAATTCACCCCTCCACTTT.

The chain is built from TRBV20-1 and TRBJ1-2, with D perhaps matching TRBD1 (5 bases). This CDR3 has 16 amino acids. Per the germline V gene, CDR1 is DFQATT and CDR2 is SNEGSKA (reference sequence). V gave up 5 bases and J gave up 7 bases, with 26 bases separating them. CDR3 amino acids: CSAGNPPAGSPSGYTF. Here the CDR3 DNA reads TGCAGTGCTGGTAACCCCCCGGCAGGGAGTCCGAGTGGCTACACCTTC.

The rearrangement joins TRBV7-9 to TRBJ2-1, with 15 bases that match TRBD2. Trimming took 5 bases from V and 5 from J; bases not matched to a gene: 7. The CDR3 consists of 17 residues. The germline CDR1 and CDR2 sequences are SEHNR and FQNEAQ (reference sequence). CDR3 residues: CASSRGTSGGLHNEQFF. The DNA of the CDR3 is TGTGCCAGCAGCCGCGGGACTAGCGGGGGGTTACACAATGAGCAGTTCTTC.

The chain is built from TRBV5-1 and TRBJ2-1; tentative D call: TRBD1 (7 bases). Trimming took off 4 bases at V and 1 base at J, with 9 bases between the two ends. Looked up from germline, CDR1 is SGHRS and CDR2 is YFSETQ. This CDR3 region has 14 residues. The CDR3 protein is CASSAGQSYNEQFF. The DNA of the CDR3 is TGCGCCAGCAGCGCGGGACAGTCCTACAATGAGCAGTTCTTC.

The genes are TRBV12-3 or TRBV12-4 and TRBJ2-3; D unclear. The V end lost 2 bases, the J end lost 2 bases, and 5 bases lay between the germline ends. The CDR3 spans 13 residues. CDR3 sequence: CASSLLYTDTQYF. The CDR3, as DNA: TGTGCCAGCAGTTTACTATACACAGATACGCAGTATTTT.

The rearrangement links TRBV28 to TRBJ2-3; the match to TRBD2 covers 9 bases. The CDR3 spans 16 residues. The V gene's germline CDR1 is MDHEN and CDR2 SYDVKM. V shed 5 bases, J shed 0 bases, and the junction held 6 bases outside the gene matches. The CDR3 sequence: CASSPHLAGSTDTQYF. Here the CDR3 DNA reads TGTGCCAGCAGTCCCCACCTAGCGGGGAGCACAGATACGCAGTATTTT.

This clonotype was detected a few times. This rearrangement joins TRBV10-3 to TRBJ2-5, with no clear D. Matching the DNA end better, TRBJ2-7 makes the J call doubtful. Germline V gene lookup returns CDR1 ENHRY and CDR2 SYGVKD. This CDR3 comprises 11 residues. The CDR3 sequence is CATCASYEQYF. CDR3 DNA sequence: TGTGCCACCTGTGCTTCCTACGAGCAGTACTTC.

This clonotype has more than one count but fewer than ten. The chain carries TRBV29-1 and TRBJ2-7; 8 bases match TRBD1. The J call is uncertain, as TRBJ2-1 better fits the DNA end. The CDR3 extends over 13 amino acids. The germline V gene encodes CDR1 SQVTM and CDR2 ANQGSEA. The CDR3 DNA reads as TGCAGCGTTGCGGACAGGGTGTCTCGGGGGCAGTTCTTC. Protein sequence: CSVADRVSRGQFF.

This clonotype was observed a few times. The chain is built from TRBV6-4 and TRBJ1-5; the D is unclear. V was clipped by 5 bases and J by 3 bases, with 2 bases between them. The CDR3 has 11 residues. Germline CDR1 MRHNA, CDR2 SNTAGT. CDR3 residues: CASSPNQPQHF. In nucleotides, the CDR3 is TGTGCCAGCAGTCCCAATCAGCCCCAGCATTTT.

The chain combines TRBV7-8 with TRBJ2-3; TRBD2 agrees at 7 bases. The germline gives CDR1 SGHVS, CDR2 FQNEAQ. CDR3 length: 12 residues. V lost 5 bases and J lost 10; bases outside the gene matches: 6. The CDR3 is CASSAWEGPQYF. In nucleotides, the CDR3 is TGTGCCAGCAGCGCCTGGGAGGGCCCGCAGTATTTT. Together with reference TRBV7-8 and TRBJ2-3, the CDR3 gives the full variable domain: GAGVSQSPRYKVAKRGQDVALRCDPISGHVSLFWYQQALGQGPEFLTYFQNEAQLDKSGLPSDRFFAERPEGSVSTLKIQRTQQEDSAVYLCASSAWEGPQYFGPGTRLTVL.

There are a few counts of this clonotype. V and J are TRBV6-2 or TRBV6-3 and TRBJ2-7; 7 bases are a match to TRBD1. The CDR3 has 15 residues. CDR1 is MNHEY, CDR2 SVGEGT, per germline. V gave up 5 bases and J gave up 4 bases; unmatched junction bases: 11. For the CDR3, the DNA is TGTGCCAGCAGTCCCCGATCAGGGGGATTTTACGAGCAGTACTTC. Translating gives CASSPRSGGFYEQYF.

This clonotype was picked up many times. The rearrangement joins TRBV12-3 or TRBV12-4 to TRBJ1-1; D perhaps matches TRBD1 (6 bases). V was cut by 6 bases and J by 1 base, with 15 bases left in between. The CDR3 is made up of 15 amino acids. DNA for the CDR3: TGTGCCAGCAGGGGTGAGGGGGGCTGGAACACTGAAGCTTTCTTT. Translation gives CASRGEGGWNTEAFF.

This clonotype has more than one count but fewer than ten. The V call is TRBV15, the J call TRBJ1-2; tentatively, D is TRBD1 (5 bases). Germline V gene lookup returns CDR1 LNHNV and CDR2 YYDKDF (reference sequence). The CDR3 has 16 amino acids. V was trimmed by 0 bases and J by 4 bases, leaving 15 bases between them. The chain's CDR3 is CATSRDLTGGSYGYTF. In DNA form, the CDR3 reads TGTGCCACCAGCAGAGATCTAACCGGGGGGTCCTATGGCTACACCTTC.

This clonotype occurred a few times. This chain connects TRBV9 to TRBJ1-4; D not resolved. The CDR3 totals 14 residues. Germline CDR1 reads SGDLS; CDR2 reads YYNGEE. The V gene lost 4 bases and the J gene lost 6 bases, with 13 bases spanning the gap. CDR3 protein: CASSSGIPYEKLFF. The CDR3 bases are TGTGCCAGCAGCTCCGGGATCCCTTATGAAAAACTGTTTTTT. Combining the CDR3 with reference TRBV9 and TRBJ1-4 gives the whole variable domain DSGVTQTPKHLITATGQRVTLRCSPRSGDLSVYWYQQSLDQGLQFLIQYYNGEERAKGNILERFSAQQFPDLHSELNLSSLELGDSALYFCASSSGIPYEKLFFGSGTQLSVL.

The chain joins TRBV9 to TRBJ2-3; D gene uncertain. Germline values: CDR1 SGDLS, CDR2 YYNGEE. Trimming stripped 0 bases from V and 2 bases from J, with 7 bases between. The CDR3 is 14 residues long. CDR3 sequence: CASSVVEATDTQYF. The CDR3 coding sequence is TGTGCCAGCAGCGTAGTCGAGGCCACAGATACGCAGTATTTT.

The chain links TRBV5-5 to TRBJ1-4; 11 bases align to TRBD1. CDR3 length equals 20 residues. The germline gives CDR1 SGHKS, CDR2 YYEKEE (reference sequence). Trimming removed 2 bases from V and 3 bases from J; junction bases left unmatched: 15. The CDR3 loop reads CASSFTLAGTGGWANEKLFF. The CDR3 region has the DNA TGTGCCAGCAGCTTCACTTTGGCTGGGACAGGGGGGTGGGCTAATGAAAAACTGTTTTTT.

CDR3 coding DNA: TGTGCCAGCAGAGCGACAGGGGAAGGTACTCAGCCCCAGCATTTT. Translating gives CASRATGEGTQPQHF. This chain connects TRBV10-3 to TRBJ1-5; 8 bases are a match to TRBD1. Trimming at V came to 10 bases and at J to 6 bases, leaving 14 bases not matched to a gene. From germline, CDR1 is ENHRY and CDR2 SYGVKD. The CDR3 spans 15 residues.

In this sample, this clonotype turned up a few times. The CDR3 protein is CASSRLAGASEQYV. CDR3 sequence (DNA): TGTGCCAGCAGTCGACTAGCGGGGGCCAGCGAGCAGTACGTC. The rearrangement links TRBV6-6 to TRBJ2-7; 12 bases agree with TRBD2. The J segment lost 6 bases and the V segment lost 5 bases, leaving 5 bases of the junction unmatched. This CDR3 has 14 amino acids. Germline lookup yields CDR1 MNHNY and CDR2 SVGAGI (reference sequence).

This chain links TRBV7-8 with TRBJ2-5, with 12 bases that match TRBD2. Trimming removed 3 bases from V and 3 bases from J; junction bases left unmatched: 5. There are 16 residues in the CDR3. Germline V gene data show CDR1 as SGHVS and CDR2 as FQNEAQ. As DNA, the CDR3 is TGTGCCAGCAGCTTTGCTAGCGGGGGGGCCGAAGAGACCCAGTACTTC. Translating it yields CASSFASGGAEETQYF.

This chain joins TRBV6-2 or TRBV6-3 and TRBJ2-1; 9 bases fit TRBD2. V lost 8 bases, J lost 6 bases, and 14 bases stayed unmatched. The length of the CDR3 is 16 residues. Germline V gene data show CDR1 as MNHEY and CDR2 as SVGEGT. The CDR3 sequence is CASSPPGASGTNEQFF. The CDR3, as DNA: TGTGCCAGCTCCCCCCCCGGGGCTAGCGGGACCAATGAGCAGTTCTTC.

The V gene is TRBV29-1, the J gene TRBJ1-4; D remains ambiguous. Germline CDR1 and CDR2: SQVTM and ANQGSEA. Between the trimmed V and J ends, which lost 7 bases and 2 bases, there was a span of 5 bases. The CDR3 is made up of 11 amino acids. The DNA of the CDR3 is TGCAGCGGCGGGACTAATGAAAAACTGTTTTTT. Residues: CSGGTNEKLFF.

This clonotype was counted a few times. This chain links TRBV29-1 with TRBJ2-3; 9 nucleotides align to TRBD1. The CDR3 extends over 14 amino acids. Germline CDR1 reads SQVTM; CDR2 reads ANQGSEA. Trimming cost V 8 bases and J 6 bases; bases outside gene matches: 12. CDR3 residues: CSTYQQGARDTQYF. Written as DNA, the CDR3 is TGCAGCACCTACCAACAGGGGGCGAGGGATACGCAGTATTTT.

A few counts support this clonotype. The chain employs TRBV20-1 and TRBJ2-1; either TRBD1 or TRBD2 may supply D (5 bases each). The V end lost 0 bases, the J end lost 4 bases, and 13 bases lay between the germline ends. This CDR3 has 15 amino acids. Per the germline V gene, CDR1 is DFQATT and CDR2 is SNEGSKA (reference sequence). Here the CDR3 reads CSAREGPGRYNEQFF. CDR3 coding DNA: TGCAGTGCTAGAGAGGGTCCGGGACGGTACAATGAGCAGTTCTTC.